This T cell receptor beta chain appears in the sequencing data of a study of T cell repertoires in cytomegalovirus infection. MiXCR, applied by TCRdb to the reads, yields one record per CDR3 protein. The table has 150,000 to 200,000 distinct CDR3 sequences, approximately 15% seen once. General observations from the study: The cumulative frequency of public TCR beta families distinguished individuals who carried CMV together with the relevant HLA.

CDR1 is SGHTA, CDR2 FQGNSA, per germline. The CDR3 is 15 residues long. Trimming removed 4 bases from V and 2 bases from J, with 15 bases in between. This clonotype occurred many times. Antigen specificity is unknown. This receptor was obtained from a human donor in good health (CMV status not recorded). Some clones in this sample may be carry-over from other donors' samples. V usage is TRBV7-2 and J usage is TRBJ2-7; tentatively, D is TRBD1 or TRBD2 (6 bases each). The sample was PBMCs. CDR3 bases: TGTGCCAGCAGCTCGCCCCGGGGGCGCGCCTACGAGCAGTACTTC. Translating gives CASSSPRGRAYEQYF.